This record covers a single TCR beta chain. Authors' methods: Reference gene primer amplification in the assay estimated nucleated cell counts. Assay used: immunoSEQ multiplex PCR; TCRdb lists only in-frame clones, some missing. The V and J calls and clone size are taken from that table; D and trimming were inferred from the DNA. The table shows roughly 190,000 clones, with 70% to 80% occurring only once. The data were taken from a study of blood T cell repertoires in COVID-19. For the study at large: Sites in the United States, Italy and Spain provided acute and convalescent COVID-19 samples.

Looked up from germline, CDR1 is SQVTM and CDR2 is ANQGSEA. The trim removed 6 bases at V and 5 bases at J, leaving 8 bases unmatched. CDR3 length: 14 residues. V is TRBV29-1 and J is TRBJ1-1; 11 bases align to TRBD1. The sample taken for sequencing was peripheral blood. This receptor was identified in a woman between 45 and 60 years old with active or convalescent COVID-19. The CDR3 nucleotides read TGCAGCGTCCGCCTGGGACAGGGGGGGACTGAAGCTTTCTTT. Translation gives CSVRLGQGGTEAFF.